These T cell receptor beta chains were read from a single sample in a study of T cell repertoires in cytomegalovirus infection. TCRdb passed the reads through MiXCR, listing each CDR3 protein once. The table shows 250,000 or so distinct CDR3 sequences, with less than 9.5% occurring only once. The specimen was PBMCs. These receptors came from a human donor in good health (CMV status not recorded). Some clones in this sample may be carry-over from other donors' samples. CDR3s include the opening cysteine and the closing phenylalanine or tryptophan. A D gene is named only where the DNA matches it firmly. The size entry is marked missing in some rows and otherwise reads once, few, many or a size class.

v_call: TRBV29-1
j_call: TRBJ2-1
clone_size: few
d_call: TRBD2
cdr3_aa: CRAAGGPYNEQFF
cdr3_nt: TGCAGAGCGGCGGGGGGTCCCTACAATGAGCAGTTCTTC

v_call: TRBV7-2
j_call: TRBJ2-7
clone_size: many
d_call: TRBD1
cdr3_aa: CASSPRGDRYSYEQYF
cdr3_nt: TGTGCCAGCAGCCCCCGCGGGGACAGGTACTCCTACGAGCAGTACTTC

v_call: TRBV28
j_call: TRBJ1-1
clone_size: many
d_call: NA
cdr3_aa: CASSLRGSTEAFF
cdr3_nt: TGTGCCAGCAGTTTAAGAGGGTCCACTGAAGCTTTCTTT

v_call: TRBV7-2
j_call: TRBJ1-1
clone_size: many
d_call: NA
cdr3_aa: CASSSSGTNTEAFF
cdr3_nt: TGTGCCAGCAGCTCGTCCGGGACCAACACTGAAGCTTTCTTT

v_call: TRBV7-2
j_call: TRBJ2-5
clone_size: many
d_call: TRBD2
cdr3_aa: CASSPSGGASETQYF
cdr3_nt: TGTGCCAGCAGCCCCAGCGGGGGGGCCTCAGAGACCCAGTACTTC

v_call: TRBV7-2
j_call: TRBJ1-6
clone_size: many
d_call: NA
cdr3_aa: CASSPRQLNSPLHF
cdr3_nt: TGTGCCAGCAGCCCCCGACAGCTAAATTCACCCCTCCACTTT

v_call: TRBV6-2/TRBV6-3
j_call: TRBJ2-2
clone_size: few
d_call: TRBD2
cdr3_aa: CASSLTSGGLTGELFF
cdr3_nt: TGTGCCAGCAGTCTGACTAGCGGGGGACTCACCGGGGAGCTGTTTTTT

v_call: TRBV6-2/TRBV6-3
j_call: TRBJ2-3
clone_size: few
d_call: TRBD2
cdr3_aa: CASSYSHREGTDTQYF
cdr3_nt: TGTGCCAGCAGTTACTCGCACCGGGAGGGCACAGATACGCAGTATTTT

v_call: TRBV7-2
j_call: TRBJ1-5
clone_size: many
d_call: NA
cdr3_aa: CASSLEIGRGGNQPQHF
cdr3_nt: TGTGCCAGCAGCTTAGAGATAGGCAGGGGTGGCAATCAGCCCCAGCATTTT

v_call: TRBV27
j_call: TRBJ2-2
clone_size: NA
d_call: TRBD1
cdr3_aa: CASGDSGTGGGELFF
cdr3_nt: TGTGCCAGCGGCGATTCCGGGACAGGGGGGGGGGAGCTGTTTTTT

v_call: TRBV19
j_call: TRBJ1-5
clone_size: NA
d_call: TRBD1
cdr3_aa: CASRGQGQNQPQHF
cdr3_nt: TGTGCCAGTAGGGGACAGGGGCAAAATCAGCCCCAGCATTTT

v_call: TRBV7-2
j_call: TRBJ2-7
clone_size: many
d_call: TRBD2
cdr3_aa: CASSLVLAGWEQYF
cdr3_nt: TGTGCCAGCAGCTTAGTCCTAGCGGGGTGGGAGCAGTACTTC

v_call: TRBV11-2
j_call: TRBJ2-7
clone_size: many
d_call: NA
cdr3_aa: CASSFGGRTAYEQYF
cdr3_nt: TGTGCCAGCAGCTTTGGGGGGCGGACCGCCTACGAGCAGTACTTC

v_call: TRBV5-1
j_call: TRBJ2-5
clone_size: few
d_call: NA
cdr3_aa: CASSLGASSRETQYF
cdr3_nt: TGCGCCAGCAGCTTAGGGGCTAGCTCCCGGGAGACCCAGTACTTC

v_call: TRBV20-1
j_call: TRBJ1-2
clone_size: few
d_call: NA
cdr3_aa: CSARDHNGGYTF
cdr3_nt: TGCAGTGCTAGAGATCATAATGGCGGCTACACCTTC

v_call: TRBV12-5
j_call: TRBJ2-7
clone_size: many
d_call: TRBD1
cdr3_aa: CASGLGQGAAYEQYF
cdr3_nt: TGTGCTAGTGGTTTGGGACAGGGGGCTGCCTACGAGCAGTACTTC

v_call: TRBV5-6
j_call: TRBJ1-5
clone_size: few
d_call: NA
cdr3_aa: CASSSTEGQSNQPQHF
cdr3_nt: TGTGCCAGCAGCTCAACCGAGGGGCAGAGCAATCAGCCCCAGCATTTT

v_call: TRBV20-1
j_call: TRBJ2-5
clone_size: many
d_call: NA
cdr3_aa: CSAISSSGPGAQYF
cdr3_nt: TGCAGTGCTATATCCTCTAGCGGCCCAGGGGCCCAGTACTTC

v_call: TRBV10-2
j_call: TRBJ1-1
clone_size: many
d_call: NA
cdr3_aa: CASTENWGGTEAFF
cdr3_nt: TGCGCCAGCACTGAGAACTGGGGGGGGACTGAAGCTTTCTTT

v_call: TRBV6-1
j_call: TRBJ1-2
clone_size: few
d_call: TRBD1
cdr3_aa: CASSNGQGSGGYTF
cdr3_nt: TGTGCCAGCAGCAACGGACAGGGTAGTGGTGGCTACACCTTC

v_call: TRBV6-6
j_call: TRBJ2-7
clone_size: NA
d_call: TRBD1
cdr3_aa: CASSYSGQVFFVDEQYF
cdr3_nt: TGTGCCAGCAGTTACAGCGGACAGGTCTTTTTTGTGGACGAGCAGTACTTC

v_call: TRBV9
j_call: TRBJ1-1
clone_size: NA
d_call: TRBD1
cdr3_aa: CASSVIQGRAEAFF
cdr3_nt: TGTGCCAGCAGCGTTATACAGGGGAGGGCTGAAGCTTTCTTT

v_call: TRBV12-3/TRBV12-4
j_call: TRBJ1-1
clone_size: many
d_call: NA
cdr3_aa: CASSYEQGMNTEAFF
cdr3_nt: TGTGCCAGCAGTTACGAACAGGGTATGAACACTGAAGCTTTCTTT

v_call: TRBV28
j_call: TRBJ1-5
clone_size: many
d_call: NA
cdr3_aa: CASTKRRNSNQPQHF
cdr3_nt: TGTGCCAGCACTAAACGGCGGAATAGCAATCAGCCCCAGCATTTT

v_call: TRBV7-2
j_call: TRBJ2-5
clone_size: many
d_call: NA
cdr3_aa: CASSPTGRRETQYF
cdr3_nt: TGTGCCAGCAGCCCGACAGGTCGGAGAGAGACCCAGTACTTC

v_call: TRBV28
j_call: TRBJ1-5
clone_size: many
d_call: NA
cdr3_aa: CASSLGDWSNQPQHF
cdr3_nt: TGTGCCAGCAGTTTGGGGGACTGGAGCAATCAGCCCCAGCATTTT

v_call: TRBV28
j_call: TRBJ1-1
clone_size: many
d_call: NA
cdr3_aa: CASSATGAANTEAFF
cdr3_nt: TGTGCCAGCAGCGCCACCGGGGCAGCGAACACTGAAGCTTTCTTT

v_call: TRBV4-1
j_call: TRBJ2-3
clone_size: few
d_call: TRBD2
cdr3_aa: CASSQGGGLGADTQYF
cdr3_nt: TGCGCCAGCAGCCAAGGCGGGGGGTTAGGCGCAGATACGCAGTATTTT

v_call: TRBV7-9
j_call: TRBJ2-5
clone_size: few
d_call: NA
cdr3_aa: CASSRGDPQETQYF
cdr3_nt: TGTGCCAGCAGCCGAGGGGACCCACAAGAGACCCAGTACTTC

v_call: TRBV14
j_call: TRBJ1-1
clone_size: NA
d_call: TRBD1
cdr3_aa: CASSHRTGVGGTEAFF
cdr3_nt: TGTGCCAGCAGCCACCGGACAGGGGTCGGGGGCACTGAAGCTTTCTTT

v_call: TRBV7-2
j_call: TRBJ1-5
clone_size: many
d_call: TRBD1
cdr3_aa: CASSSLAGGQPQHF
cdr3_nt: TGTGCCAGCAGCTCCCTAGCAGGGGGACAGCCCCAGCATTTT

v_call: TRBV28
j_call: TRBJ2-1
clone_size: many
d_call: NA
cdr3_aa: CASTPATSYNEQFF
cdr3_nt: TGTGCCAGCACCCCTGCCACATCCTACAATGAGCAGTTCTTC

v_call: TRBV29-1
j_call: TRBJ1-4
clone_size: many
d_call: TRBD1
cdr3_aa: CSDYPQGETNEKLFF
cdr3_nt: TGCAGCGACTACCCGCAGGGGGAAACTAATGAAAAACTGTTTTTT

v_call: TRBV20-1
j_call: TRBJ2-5
clone_size: NA
d_call: NA
cdr3_aa: CSARDQLSKTQYF
cdr3_nt: TGCAGTGCTAGAGATCAACTTTCTAAGACCCAGTACTTC

v_call: TRBV7-2
j_call: TRBJ2-7
clone_size: many
d_call: TRBD2
cdr3_aa: CASSVIAGGPGEQYF
cdr3_nt: TGTGCCAGCAGCGTAATAGCGGGGGGGCCCGGAGAGCAGTACTTC

v_call: TRBV7-2
j_call: TRBJ2-7
clone_size: many
d_call: NA
cdr3_aa: CASSLGTPRTYEQYF
cdr3_nt: TGTGCCAGCAGCTTAGGGACACCCAGGACCTACGAGCAGTACTTC

v_call: TRBV5-4
j_call: TRBJ2-7
clone_size: many
d_call: TRBD2
cdr3_aa: CASSLGTLAGGTHEQYF
cdr3_nt: TGTGCCAGCAGCTTGGGAACTCTAGCGGGAGGGACCCACGAGCAGTACTTC

v_call: TRBV7-9
j_call: TRBJ2-1
clone_size: many
d_call: NA
cdr3_aa: CASSTNQGRSYNEQFF
cdr3_nt: TGTGCCAGCAGCACAAACCAGGGGCGGTCCTACAATGAGCAGTTCTTC

v_call: TRBV5-4
j_call: TRBJ2-1
clone_size: few
d_call: NA
cdr3_aa: CASSPTGGVDGRSYNEQFF
cdr3_nt: TGTGCCAGCAGCCCCACAGGAGGTGTTGACGGACGCTCCTACAATGAGCAGTTCTTC

v_call: TRBV28
j_call: TRBJ1-1
clone_size: many
d_call: TRBD1
cdr3_aa: CASRLPGQGSEAFF
cdr3_nt: TGTGCCAGCAGACTTCCGGGACAGGGCTCTGAAGCTTTCTTT

v_call: TRBV19
j_call: TRBJ2-1
clone_size: many
d_call: TRBD2
cdr3_aa: CASSIGFPSGEQFF
cdr3_nt: TGTGCCAGTAGTATAGGATTTCCTAGCGGGGAGCAGTTCTTC

v_call: TRBV7-2
j_call: TRBJ1-6
clone_size: NA
d_call: TRBD1
cdr3_aa: CASSLDRGLLNSPLHF
cdr3_nt: TGTGCCAGCAGCTTAGACAGGGGGCTACTAAATTCACCCCTCCACTTT

v_call: TRBV6-2/TRBV6-3
j_call: TRBJ1-1
clone_size: few
d_call: TRBD1
cdr3_aa: CASRDRGWNTEAFF
cdr3_nt: TGTGCCAGCAGGGACAGGGGCTGGAACACTGAAGCTTTCTTT

v_call: TRBV2
j_call: TRBJ2-7
clone_size: NA
d_call: NA
cdr3_aa: CASQDFFSYEQYF
cdr3_nt: TGTGCCAGCCAGGACTTTTTCTCCTACGAGCAGTACTTC

v_call: TRBV2
j_call: TRBJ1-5
clone_size: few
d_call: TRBD1
cdr3_aa: CASRGTGGPRSNQPQHF
cdr3_nt: TGTGCCAGCAGGGGGACAGGGGGCCCTAGGAGCAATCAGCCCCAGCATTTT

v_call: TRBV19
j_call: TRBJ2-6
clone_size: many
d_call: NA
cdr3_aa: CASSIDSLSGANVLTF
cdr3_nt: TGTGCCAGTAGTATAGACAGCCTCTCTGGGGCCAACGTCCTGACTTTC

v_call: TRBV7-3
j_call: TRBJ1-3
clone_size: many
d_call: NA
cdr3_aa: CASQQGAGNTIYF
cdr3_nt: TGTGCCAGCCAACAGGGTGCAGGAAACACCATATATTTT

v_call: TRBV5-1
j_call: TRBJ1-1
clone_size: few
d_call: NA
cdr3_aa: CASREYENTEAFF
cdr3_nt: TGCGCCAGCCGGGAGTACGAGAACACTGAAGCTTTCTTT

v_call: TRBV20-1
j_call: TRBJ2-3
clone_size: few
d_call: NA
cdr3_aa: CSPQDPDTDTQYF
cdr3_nt: TGCAGCCCACAGGACCCCGACACAGATACGCAGTATTTT

v_call: TRBV7-3
j_call: TRBJ2-5
clone_size: many
d_call: NA
cdr3_aa: CASSLSPGQRTQETQYF
cdr3_nt: TGTGCCAGCAGCTTAAGCCCCGGACAGAGGACTCAAGAGACCCAGTACTTC

v_call: TRBV12-3/TRBV12-4
j_call: TRBJ2-1
clone_size: many
d_call: NA
cdr3_aa: CASSLGPGGEQFF
cdr3_nt: TGTGCCAGCAGTTTGGGACCTGGGGGTGAGCAGTTCTTC

v_call: TRBV10-3
j_call: TRBJ2-1
clone_size: NA
d_call: TRBD2
cdr3_aa: CAISDTGTSGHNEQFF
cdr3_nt: TGTGCCATCAGTGATACCGGGACTAGCGGACACAATGAGCAGTTCTTC

v_call: TRBV7-6
j_call: TRBJ2-3
clone_size: NA
d_call: TRBD2
cdr3_aa: CASSSRGGGVSPTHTQYF
cdr3_nt: TGTGCCAGCAGCTCCCGTGGCGGGGGGGTCTCCCCCACACATACGCAGTATTTT